These T cell receptor beta chains were read from a single sample in a study of CD8 T cells in Susac syndrome. One entry per CDR3 protein results from TCRdb running MiXCR on the immunoSEQ multiplex PCR reads. The data show approximately 300,000 distinct CDR3 sequences, with roughly 85% seen just once and around 0.21% held by the top ten. The sequencing sample was made of CD8+ T cells from PBMCs. Receptors were obtained from a human donor with multiple sclerosis. Each CDR3 is given with its conserved first and last residue. D genes are given only for firm matches. The listing skips clone size in some rows; elsewhere it reads once, few, many or a size class.

D	V	size	J	DNA	CDR3
-	TRBV11-2	-	TRBJ1-3	TGTGCCAGCAGCTCCCCCCGGCAGGGGAACACCATATATTTT	CASSSPRQGNTIYF
-	TRBV30	-	TRBJ1-1	TGTGCCTGGACCTGGCCCAGGGGAAGCACTGAAGCTTTCTTT	CAWTWPRGSTEAFF
TRBD2	TRBV9	-	TRBJ2-2	TGTGCCAGCAGCGCGGGGACTAGCGGGAGAAGCGGGGAGCTGTTTTTT	CASSAGTSGRSGELFF
-	TRBV30	-	TRBJ2-5	TGTGCCTGGAGTGTTTGGGGCTCTTTAACGGTTAAAGAGACCCAGTACTTC	CAWSVWGSLTVKETQYF
-	TRBV6-1	-	TRBJ2-7	TGTGCCAGCAGCCCCCAGGGGGGTAAGGCCAGTTTCTACGAGCAGTACTTC	CASSPQGGKASFYEQYF
-	TRBV4-3	-	TRBJ2-7	TGCGCCAGCAGCCAGGGACAAAGTTCGTACGAGCAGTACTTC	CASSQGQSSYEQYF
-	TRBV4-2	-	TRBJ1-5	TGTGCCAGCAGCCAATTTGCAGCCATGGCGCCCCAGCATTTT	CASSQFAAMAPQHF
-	TRBV7-2	few	TRBJ2-7	TGTGCCAGCAGCATATTCTGGACAGAGGATTTCAACGAGCAGTACTTC	CASSIFWTEDFNEQYF
-	TRBV7-6	once	TRBJ2-1	TGTGCCAGCAGCTTAGCGGGTATCAACAATGAGCAGTTCTTC	CASSLAGINNEQFF
-	TRBV21-1	-	TRBJ2-7	TGTGCCAGCAGCGGCCGGGACAGGGCCTACGAGCAGTACTTC	CASSGRDRAYEQYF
-	TRBV28	-	TRBJ1-1	TGTGCCAGCACCCTGACCAGGGACACTGAAGCTTTCTTT	CASTLTRDTEAFF
-	TRBV6-2/TRBV6-3	few	TRBJ1-1	TGTGCCAGCAGTTACCTGGGAACGAACACTGAAGCTTTCTTT	CASSYLGTNTEAFF
-	TRBV27	-	TRBJ2-3	TGTGCCAGCAGTTTACTTCGGGGGCCTCTTAGCACAGATACGCAGTATTTT	CASSLLRGPLSTDTQYF
-	TRBV20-1	-	TRBJ2-7	TGCAGTGCTAGAGACGGGGGTTACTACGAGCAGTACTTC	CSARDGGYYEQYF
TRBD2	TRBV4-1	-	TRBJ2-3	TGCGCCAGCAGCCAAGCCTCGGGAGCGGGAGGTCGATATACGCAGTATTTT	CASSQASGAGGRYTQYF
-	TRBV19	-	TRBJ1-1	TGTGCCAGTAGTATACCGGCAGTCGGGAACACTGAAGCTTTCTTT	CASSIPAVGNTEAFF
TRBD1	TRBV5-1	-	TRBJ1-1	TGCGCCAGCAGCTGGGGGACAGAGTCTATTGAAGCTTTCTTT	CASSWGTESIEAFF
-	TRBV1	-	TRBJ2-1	TGCACCAGCAGCCACGGCGGGACTAGCGGGAAATGCCCAACCTACAATGAGCAGTTCTTC	CTSSHGGTSGKCPTYNEQFF
TRBD2	TRBV19	-	TRBJ2-7	TGTGCCAGTAGTATCCCCCGGGAGGGCCGCTACGAGCAGTACTTC	CASSIPREGRYEQYF
-	TRBV27	-	TRBJ2-7	TGTGCCAGCAGTTTGGGATCGGGGTACGAGCAGTACTTC	CASSLGSGYEQYF
TRBD2	TRBV7-9	-	TRBJ2-1	TGTGCCAGCAGCTTGGGACTAGTACCGGATGAGCAGTTCTTC	CASSLGLVPDEQFF
-	TRBV4-3	-	TRBJ2-7	TGCGCCAGCAGCCAAGCTGAGAGGGGAAGCTACGAGCAGTACTTC	CASSQAERGSYEQYF
TRBD1	TRBV4-1	-	TRBJ2-7	TGCGCCAGCAGCCCGATACAGGGGGGCTACGAGCAGTACTTC	CASSPIQGGYEQYF
-	TRBV7-9	-	TRBJ2-3	TGTGCCAGCAGCTCCCGGGACGACCTCACAGATACGCAGTATTTT	CASSSRDDLTDTQYF
TRBD1	TRBV7-2	once	TRBJ1-2	TGTGCCAGCACAGGGGGCGACGCTGGCTACACCTTC	CASTGGDAGYTF
-	TRBV12-3/TRBV12-4	-	TRBJ1-2	TGTGCCAGCAGCCTGGGGTCCAGCGCCCACGAGGGTGGCTACACCTTC	CASSLGSSAHEGGYTF
-	TRBV7-8	few	TRBJ1-5	TGTGCCAGCAGCTTAGTTTATCAGCCCCAGCATTTT	CASSLVYQPQHF
-	TRBV27	-	TRBJ2-6	TGTGCCAGCAGTTTATTAGTTTCGGCGACCTCTGGGGCCAACGTCCTGACTTTC	CASSLLVSATSGANVLTF
-	TRBV15	-	TRBJ1-2	TGTGCCACCAGCAGAGATCGGATGGGGGTAGGCTACACCTTC	CATSRDRMGVGYTF
TRBD2	TRBV7-6	few	TRBJ2-7	TGTGCCAGCAGCGGCCGACTAGCGGGAAACACCTACGAGCAGTACTTC	CASSGRLAGNTYEQYF
TRBD1	TRBV10-3	-	TRBJ2-7	TGTGCCATCAGACCTCCGGGACAGGGGTTCTCCTACGAGCAGTACTTC	CAIRPPGQGFSYEQYF
TRBD1	TRBV27	-	TRBJ2-7	TGTGCCAGCGCTCCGGGACAGGCCTACGAGCAGTACTTC	CASAPGQAYEQYF
-	TRBV28	-	TRBJ1-2	TGTGCCAGCAGTTCCCCGCGGATTTATGGCTACACCTTC	CASSSPRIYGYTF
-	TRBV7-2	few	TRBJ2-7	TGTGCCAGCAGTTCCTGGACTGGGCTGAGGAACGAGCAGTACTTC	CASSSWTGLRNEQYF
-	TRBV7-2	-	TRBJ2-7	TGTGCCAGCAGGCCGTCGGGACCACCCTACGAGCAGTACTTC	CASRPSGPPYEQYF
TRBD2	TRBV5-8	-	TRBJ2-1	TGTGCCAGCGTGTCACTAGCGGACTACTACAATGAGCAGTTCTTC	CASVSLADYYNEQFF
-	TRBV29-1	-	TRBJ2-2	TGCAGCGTTGTATGCGCCACCGGGGAGCTGTCTTTT	CSVVCATGELSF
-	TRBV3-1	-	TRBJ2-3	TGTGCCAGCAGCCAAATCCATCGGGGCTTTACAGATACGCAGTATTTT	CASSQIHRGFTDTQYF
-	TRBV4-1	few	TRBJ1-3	TGCGCCAGCAGCCAAGATCGAACCTTCTCTGGAAACACCATATATTTT	CASSQDRTFSGNTIYF
TRBD2	TRBV27	few	TRBJ2-7	TGTGCCAGCAGTTTATCCCTACTAGCGGCAAGCTCCTACGAGCAGTACTTC	CASSLSLLAASSYEQYF
-	TRBV28	-	TRBJ2-7	TGTGCCAGCACCCCCAGGGGATCCAACGAGCAGTACTTC	CASTPRGSNEQYF
-	TRBV30	-	TRBJ1-2	TGTGCCTGGAGTGTAAAGCTTTTGGGGGCGGGGCGCGACTATGGCTACACCTTC	CAWSVKLLGAGRDYGYTF
-	TRBV21-1	-	TRBJ1-2	TGTGCCAGCAGCAAAGCGGGGGCGGTCTGTGGCTACACCTTC	CASSKAGAVCGYTF
-	TRBV12-3/TRBV12-4	-	TRBJ2-3	TGTGCCAGCAGCCGTGAGTCTAGCTGCCATATATGCACAGATACGCAGTATTTT	CASSRESSCHICTDTQYF
TRBD1	TRBV3-1	-	TRBJ2-7	TGTGCCAGCAGCCAATCGTCCGGGACAGCTCGTAACGAGCAGTACTTC	CASSQSSGTARNEQYF
-	TRBV4-1	few	TRBJ2-7	TGCGCCAGCAGCCAGACGACGGTCTCCTACGAGCAGTACTTC	CASSQTTVSYEQYF
-	TRBV2	-	TRBJ2-7	TGTGCCAGCAGTCGAGTTTCGACAGGAGGGGTCTCCTACGAGCAGTACTTC	CASSRVSTGGVSYEQYF
-	TRBV5-8	-	TRBJ2-5	TGTGCCAGCTCATCGAGGGTCTACAACTTTATGGAGACCCAGTACTTC	CASSSRVYNFMETQYF
-	TRBV12-5	-	TRBJ1-1	TGTGCTAGTGGTTTGAGTGTAACCGCGGCCGCGAACACTGAAGCTTTCTTT	CASGLSVTAAANTEAFF
-	TRBV7-6	-	TRBJ2-2	TGTGCCAGCAGCTCCGCTGTAGGGGGGGAGCTGTTTTTT	CASSSAVGGELFF
-	TRBV25-1	-	TRBJ2-7	TGTGCCAGCACCCAAACGGGGGAAGACTACGAGCAGTACTTC	CASTQTGEDYEQYF
TRBD1	TRBV4-3	-	TRBJ2-7	TGCGCCAGCAGCCAAGAAGGGACAGGGGCCTACGAGCAGTACTTC	CASSQEGTGAYEQYF
-	TRBV28	-	TRBJ1-5	TGTGCCAGCAGGATGCGCCCCCGGGCCGAGAGGACTCAGCCCCAGCATTTT	CASRMRPRAERTQPQHF
-	TRBV27	-	TRBJ2-1	TGTGCCAGCAGCCGGGACTTTTACAATGAGCAGTTCTTC	CASSRDFYNEQFF